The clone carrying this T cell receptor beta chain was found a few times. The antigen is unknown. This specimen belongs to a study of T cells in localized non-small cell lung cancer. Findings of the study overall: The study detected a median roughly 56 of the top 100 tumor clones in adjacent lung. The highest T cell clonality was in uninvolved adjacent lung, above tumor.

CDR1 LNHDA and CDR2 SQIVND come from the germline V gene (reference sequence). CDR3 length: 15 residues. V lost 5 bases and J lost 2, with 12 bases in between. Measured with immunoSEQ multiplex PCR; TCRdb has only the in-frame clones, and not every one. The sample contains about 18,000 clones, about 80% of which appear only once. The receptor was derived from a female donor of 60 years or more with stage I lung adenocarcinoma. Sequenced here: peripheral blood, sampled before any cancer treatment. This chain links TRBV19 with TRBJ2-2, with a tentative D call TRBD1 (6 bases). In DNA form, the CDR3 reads TGTGCCAGTAGTGTCGGGACAACAAACACCGGGGAGCTGTTTTTT. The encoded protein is CASSVGTTNTGELFF.